One T cell receptor (beta chain) is described in this entry. Its target is not known. The data stem from a study of T cell responses to AZD1222 COVID-19 vaccine. Regarding the study as a whole: White British people made up most donors, females outnumbered males, and clonal diversity was possibly underestimated.

Trimming cost V 5 bases and J 4 bases; bases outside gene matches: 7. This CDR3 is built from 15 residues. Germline CDR1 MNHNY, CDR2 SVGAGI (reference sequence). Method: immunoSEQ multiplex PCR; TCRdb's copy keeps in-frame clones and lacks some. The sample has around 50,000 clones; 84% are singletons. The gene calls are TRBV6-6 and TRBJ2-5, with TRBD2 matching 10 bases. The origin of this receptor is an adult in good health. Sequences were derived from peripheral blood, sampled on day 0 of AZD1222 vaccination. DNA of the CDR3: TGTGCCAGCAGTCCCAATTCTAGCGGGAGAGAGACCCAGTACTTC. Protein sequence: CASSPNSSGRETQYF.